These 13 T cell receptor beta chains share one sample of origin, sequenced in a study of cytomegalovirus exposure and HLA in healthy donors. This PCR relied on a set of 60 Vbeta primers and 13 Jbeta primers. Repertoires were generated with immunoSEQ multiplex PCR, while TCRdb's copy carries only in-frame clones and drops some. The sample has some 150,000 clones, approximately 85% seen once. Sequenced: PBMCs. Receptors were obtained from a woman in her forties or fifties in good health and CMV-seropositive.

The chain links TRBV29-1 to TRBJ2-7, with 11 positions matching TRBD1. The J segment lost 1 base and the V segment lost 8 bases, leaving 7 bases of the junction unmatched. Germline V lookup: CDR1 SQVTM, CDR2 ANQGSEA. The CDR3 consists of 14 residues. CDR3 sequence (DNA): TGCAGCACCCGGACAGGGGGCTCATCCTACGAGCAGTACTTC. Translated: CSTRTGGSSYEQYF.

The DNA for the CDR3 is TGTGCTAGTGGTTTGGGACAGGACACAGATACGCAGTATTTT. As protein: CASGLGQDTDTQYF. The gene calls are TRBV12-5 and TRBJ2-3; D is perhaps TRBD1 (6 bases). Trimming removed 1 base from V and 2 bases from J, with 7 bases in between. From germline, CDR1 is LGHNT and CDR2 FRNRAP. The CDR3 is made up of 14 amino acids.

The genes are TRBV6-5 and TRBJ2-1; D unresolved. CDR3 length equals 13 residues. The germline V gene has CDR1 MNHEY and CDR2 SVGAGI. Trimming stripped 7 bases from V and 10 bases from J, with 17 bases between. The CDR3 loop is CASTNQAGPEQFF. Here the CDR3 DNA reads TGTGCCAGCACCAACCAAGCAGGCCCGGAGCAGTTCTTC.

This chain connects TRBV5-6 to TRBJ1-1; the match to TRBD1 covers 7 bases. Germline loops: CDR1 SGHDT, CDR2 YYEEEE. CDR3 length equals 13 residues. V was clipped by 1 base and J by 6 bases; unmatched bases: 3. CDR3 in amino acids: CASSLRTGPEAFF. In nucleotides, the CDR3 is TGTGCCAGCAGCTTGAGGACAGGCCCTGAAGCTTTCTTT.

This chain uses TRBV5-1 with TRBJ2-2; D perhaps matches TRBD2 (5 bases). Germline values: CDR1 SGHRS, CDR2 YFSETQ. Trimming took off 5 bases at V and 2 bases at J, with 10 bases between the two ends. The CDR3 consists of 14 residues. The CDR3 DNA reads TGCGCCAGCAGTCGCCTAGCAAACACCGGGGAGCTGTTTTTT. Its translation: CASSRLANTGELFF.

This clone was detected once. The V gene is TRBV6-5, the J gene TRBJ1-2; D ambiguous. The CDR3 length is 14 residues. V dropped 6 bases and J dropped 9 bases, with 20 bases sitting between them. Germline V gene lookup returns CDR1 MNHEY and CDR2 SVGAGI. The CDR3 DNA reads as TGTGCCAGCAGATCTGGAGGTCCTGACTACCGCTACACCTTC. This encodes CASRSGGPDYRYTF.

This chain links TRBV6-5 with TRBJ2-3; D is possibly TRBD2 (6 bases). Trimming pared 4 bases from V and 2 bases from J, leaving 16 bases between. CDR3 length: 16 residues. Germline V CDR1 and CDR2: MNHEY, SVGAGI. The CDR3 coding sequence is TGTGCCAGCAGTTCCGGGACTCATAGTTTCACAGATACGCAGTATTTT. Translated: CASSSGTHSFTDTQYF.

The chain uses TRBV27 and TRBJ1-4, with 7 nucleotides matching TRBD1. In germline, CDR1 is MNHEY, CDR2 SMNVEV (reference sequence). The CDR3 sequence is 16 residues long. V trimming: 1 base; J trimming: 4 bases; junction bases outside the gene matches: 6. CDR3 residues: CASSLWSRGYNEKLFF. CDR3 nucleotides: TGTGCCAGCAGTTTATGGTCCAGGGGGTATAATGAAAAACTGTTTTTT. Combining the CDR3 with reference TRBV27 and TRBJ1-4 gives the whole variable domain EAQVTQNPRYLITVTGKKLTVTCSQNMNHEYMSWYRQDPGLGLRQIYYSMNVEVTDKGDVPEGYKVSRKEKRNFPLILESPSPNQTSLYFCASSLWSRGYNEKLFFGSGTQLSVL.

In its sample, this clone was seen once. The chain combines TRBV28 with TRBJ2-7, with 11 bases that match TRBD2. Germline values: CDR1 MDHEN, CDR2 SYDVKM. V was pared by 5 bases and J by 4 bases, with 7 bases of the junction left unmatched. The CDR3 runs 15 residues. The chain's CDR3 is CASSELAGVGYEQYF. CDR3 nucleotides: TGTGCCAGCAGTGAACTAGCGGGAGTAGGTTACGAGCAGTACTTC. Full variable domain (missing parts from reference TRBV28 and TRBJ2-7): DVKVTQSSRYLVKRTGEKVFLECVQDMDHENMFWYRQDPGLGLRLIYFSYDVKMKEKGDIPEGYSVSREKKERFSLILESASTNQTSMYLCASSELAGVGYEQYFGPGTRLTVT.

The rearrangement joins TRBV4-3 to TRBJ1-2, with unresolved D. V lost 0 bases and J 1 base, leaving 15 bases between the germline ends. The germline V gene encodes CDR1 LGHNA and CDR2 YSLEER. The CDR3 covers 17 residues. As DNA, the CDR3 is TGCGCCAGCAGCCAAGAGTTTTGGCAGACTGTTAACTATGGCTACACCTTC. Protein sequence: CASSQEFWQTVNYGYTF.

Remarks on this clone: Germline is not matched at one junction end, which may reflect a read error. This CDR3 is CAGSWWTSGTNTGELFF. CDR3 nucleotide sequence: TGTGCCGGCAGTTGGTGGACTAGCGGGACGAACACCGGGGAGCTGTTTTTT. V gene TRBV28 combines with J gene TRBJ2-2; 12 bases are a match to TRBD2. CDR1 and CDR2 from the germline V gene are MDHEN and SYDVKM. This CDR3 spans 17 amino acids.

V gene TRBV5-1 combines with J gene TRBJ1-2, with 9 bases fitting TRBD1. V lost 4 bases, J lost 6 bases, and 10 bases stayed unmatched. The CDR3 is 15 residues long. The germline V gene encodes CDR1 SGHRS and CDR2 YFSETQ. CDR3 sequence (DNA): TGCGCCAGCAGCATGCCGGGACAGGGATCCGATGGCTACACCTTC. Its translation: CASSMPGQGSDGYTF.

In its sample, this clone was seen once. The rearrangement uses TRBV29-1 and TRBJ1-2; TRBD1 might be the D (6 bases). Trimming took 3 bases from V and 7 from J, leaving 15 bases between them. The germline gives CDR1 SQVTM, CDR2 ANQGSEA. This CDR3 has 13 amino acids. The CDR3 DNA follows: TGCAGCGTTGACCCAGGGGCTTGGGGTGGCTACACCTTC. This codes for CSVDPGAWGGYTF.